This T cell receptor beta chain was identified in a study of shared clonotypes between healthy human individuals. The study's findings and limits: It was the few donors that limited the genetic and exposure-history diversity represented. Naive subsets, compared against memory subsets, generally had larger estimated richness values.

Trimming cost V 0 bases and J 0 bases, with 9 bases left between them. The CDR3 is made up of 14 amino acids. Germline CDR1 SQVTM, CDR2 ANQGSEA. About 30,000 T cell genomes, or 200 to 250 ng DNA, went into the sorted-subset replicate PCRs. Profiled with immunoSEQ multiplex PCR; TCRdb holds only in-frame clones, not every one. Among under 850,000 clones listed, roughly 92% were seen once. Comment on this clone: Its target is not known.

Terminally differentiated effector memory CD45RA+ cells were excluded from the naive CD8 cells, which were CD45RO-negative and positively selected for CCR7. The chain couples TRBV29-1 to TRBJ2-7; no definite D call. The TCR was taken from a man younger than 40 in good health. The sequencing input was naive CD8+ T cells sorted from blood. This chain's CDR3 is CSVEDLSSSYEQYF. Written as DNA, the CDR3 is TGCAGCGTTGAAGATCTGAGTAGCTCCTACGAGCAGTACTTC.